These 27 T cell receptor beta chains share one sample of origin, sequenced in a study of response to subunit inactivated influenza vaccine. MiXCR, applied by TCRdb to the RT-PCR reads, yields one record per CDR3 protein. In the table there are hundreds of thousands of distinct CDR3 sequences, around 11% of which are singletons. The material sequenced was PBMCs from blood, taken on the day of vaccination. The receptors shown here come from a man aged 45-65 years who received an inactivated influenza vaccine.

The chain is built from TRBV20-1 and TRBJ2-2, with D possibly called TRBD1 or TRBD2 (5 bases each). The CDR3 totals 15 residues. Germline V lookup: CDR1 DFQATT, CDR2 SNEGSKA (reference sequence). V was clipped by 3 bases and J by 0 bases, with 11 bases between them. Here the CDR3 DNA reads TGCAGTGCTAGTGAGGGGAATCCGAACACCGGGGAGCTGTTTTTT. As protein: CSASEGNPNTGELFF.

The sample holds a few counts of this clonotype. A read error may explain this, as a much larger clone is one base away. This rearrangement joins TRBV28 to TRBJ2-7; D remains ambiguous. This CDR3 has 12 amino acids. Germline V gene data show CDR1 as MDHEN and CDR2 as SYDVKM. The germline V and J ends were trimmed by 7 bases and 5 bases, with 12 bases remaining between them. CDR3 sequence: CASTRPLNEQYF. Here the CDR3 DNA reads TGTGCCAGCACTCGTCCACTTAACGAGCAGTACTTC. The entire variable domain, with the rest obtained from reference TRBV28 and TRBJ2-7, is as follows: DVKVTQSSRYLVKRTGEKVFLECVQDMDHENMFWYRQDPGLGLRLIYFSYDVKMKEKGDIPEGYSVSREKKERFSLILESASTNQTSMYLCASTRPLNEQYFGPGTRLTVT.

This clonotype was seen a few times. The rearrangement joins TRBV4-3 to TRBJ2-5; a weak D match, TRBD1 (6 bases). Trimming pared 4 bases from V and 5 bases from J, leaving 14 bases between. The CDR3 sequence is 14 residues long. Germline lookup yields CDR1 LGHNA and CDR2 YSLEER. CDR3 amino acids: CASSPDRRSETQYF. CDR3 DNA: TGCGCCAGCAGCCCAGACAGGCGGAGCGAGACCCAGTACTTC.

The genes are TRBV5-1 and TRBJ1-1; a possible D gene is TRBD1 (5 bases). Per the germline V gene, CDR1 is SGHRS and CDR2 is YFSETQ. The CDR3 runs to 15 residues. V was trimmed by 0 bases and J by 4 bases, leaving 13 bases between them. This CDR3 reads CASSLGGRGSTEAFF. The CDR3 DNA is TGCGCCAGCAGCTTGGGGGGGAGAGGAAGCACTGAAGCTTTCTTT.

This clonotype was detected only a few times. V gene TRBV3-1 combines with J gene TRBJ2-7, with 11 positions matching TRBD1. Per the germline V gene, CDR1 is LGHDT and CDR2 is YNNKEL (reference sequence). The CDR3 has 13 amino acids. The trim removed 4 bases at V and 12 bases at J, leaving 8 bases unmatched. CDR3 amino acids: CASSPGPGTGGYF. The CDR3 DNA reads TGTGCCAGCAGCCCCGGCCCAGGGACAGGGGGGTACTTC.

This sequence joins TRBV6-2 or TRBV6-3 and TRBJ2-2; 14 bases are shared with TRBD2. V lost 6 bases and J lost 2; bases outside the gene matches: 5. The germline gives CDR1 MNHEY, CDR2 SVGEGT. The CDR3 consists of 17 residues. The CDR3 DNA sequence: TGTGCCAGCAGGGCGGGACTAGCGGGGGTAAACACCGGGGAGCTGTTTTTT. It encodes CASRAGLAGVNTGELFF.

The V call is TRBV28, the J call TRBJ2-7, with 9 positions matching TRBD1. Germline lookup yields CDR1 MDHEN and CDR2 SYDVKM. The V segment lost 7 bases and the J segment 4 bases; nucleotides outside the gene matches: 17. The CDR3 is 17 amino acids. The CDR3 nucleotides are TGTGCCAGCATCCCCACGACAGGGGGTGTCCATTGGTACGAGCAGTACTTC. Encoded protein: CASIPTTGGVHWYEQYF.

The J gene is TRBJ2-4, the V gene TRBV18; weak D call: TRBD1 (6 bases). This CDR3 comprises 16 residues. Germline lookup yields CDR1 KGHSH and CDR2 LQKENI. The germline V and J ends were trimmed by 0 bases and 0 bases, with 9 bases remaining between them. The DNA of the CDR3 is TGTGCCAGCTCACCACCCGGGACACTAGCCAAAAACATTCAGTACTTC. Its translation: CASSPPGTLAKNIQYF.

This clonotype showed up just a few times. The CDR3 loop is CASSQTLGSYNEQFF. The CDR3 nucleotides are TGTGCCAGCAGCCAGACCCTGGGGTCCTACAATGAGCAGTTCTTC. The chain links TRBV4-2 to TRBJ2-1; D remains unclear. The CDR3 is 15 residues long. CDR1 is LGHNA and CDR2 is YNFKEQ in the germline V gene. The V end was cut by 3 bases, the J end by 1 base, with 10 bases between.

The rearrangement links TRBV7-7 to TRBJ2-1; D not certain. In germline, CDR1 is SSHAT, CDR2 FNYEAQ (reference sequence). The CDR3 runs 14 residues. Trimming took off 1 base at V and 5 bases at J, with 9 bases between the two ends. The CDR3 nucleotides are TGTGCCAGCAGCTTAGGCCCATCGAACAATGAGCAGTTCTTC. Translating it yields CASSLGPSNNEQFF.

V and J are TRBV28 and TRBJ2-7; either TRBD1 or TRBD2 may supply D (7 bases each). From germline, CDR1 is MDHEN and CDR2 SYDVKM. The CDR3 contains 15 residues. V lost 8 bases and J 2 bases, leaving 19 bases between the germline ends. The CDR3 DNA reads as TGTGCCAGCGGGGGGGACAGTCTACACGCCTACGAGCAGTACTTC. Translating it yields CASGGDSLHAYEQYF. Full variable domain (outside the CDR3, taken from reference TRBV28 and TRBJ2-7): DVKVTQSSRYLVKRTGEKVFLECVQDMDHENMFWYRQDPGLGLRLIYFSYDVKMKEKGDIPEGYSVSREKKERFSLILESASTNQTSMYLCASGGDSLHAYEQYFGPGTRLTVT.

This clonotype was seen many times. This chain joins TRBV3-1 and TRBJ2-7; 7 bases agree with TRBD2. V was clipped by 3 bases and J by 2 bases; unmatched bases: 7. From germline, CDR1 is LGHDT and CDR2 YNNKEL (reference sequence). The CDR3 is 15 residues long. This CDR3 reads CASSHTGEGTYEQYF. In DNA form, the CDR3 reads TGTGCCAGCAGCCACACGGGGGAGGGAACCTACGAGCAGTACTTC.

This clonotype was picked up a small number of times. This chain connects TRBV11-1 to TRBJ2-2, with D perhaps TRBD1 (6 bases). This CDR3 has 19 amino acids. Germline-derived CDR1 and CDR2 are SGHAT and FQDESV (reference sequence). V lost 5 bases, J lost 3 bases, and 25 bases lay in between. The CDR3: CASSLIQGRHRADTGELFF. The DNA of the CDR3 is TGTGCCAGCAGCCTAATCCAGGGGCGCCACCGGGCTGACACCGGGGAGCTGTTTTTT.

A few counts support this clonotype. The V gene is TRBV12-3 or TRBV12-4, the J gene TRBJ1-5; 7 bases fit TRBD1. The CDR3 has 14 residues. Germline trimming cut 6 bases from V and 1 base from J; bases unmatched to any gene: 3. Written as DNA, the CDR3 is TGTGCCAGCAGAACAGGGGTAAGCAATCAGCCCCAGCATTTT. Translating it yields CASRTGVSNQPQHF.

In this sample, this clonotype turned up a few times. The chain recombines TRBV29-1 with TRBJ1-2; no clear D gene. Germline CDR1 reads SQVTM; CDR2 reads ANQGSEA. The CDR3 loop spans 13 amino acids. Trimming removed 3 bases at V and 0 bases at J, with 8 bases between. In DNA, the CDR3 is TGCAGCGTTGACTCCACCACTAACTATGGCTACACCTTC. Translated: CSVDSTTNYGYTF.

The gene calls are TRBV3-1 and TRBJ2-2; 9 positions match TRBD2. With V trimmed by 0 bases and J by 0 bases, 5 bases remained unmatched. Germline-derived CDR1 and CDR2 are LGHDT and YNNKEL (reference sequence). The CDR3 runs to 18 residues. The CDR3 DNA reads TGTGCCAGCAGCCAAGATCGAGGCGGGGGGGCGAACACCGGGGAGCTGTTTTTT. Its translation is CASSQDRGGGANTGELFF.

The V call is TRBV29-1, the J call TRBJ2-2, with 8 bases aligning to TRBD2. The CDR3 consists of 14 residues. CDR1 is SQVTM and CDR2 is ANQGSEA in the germline V gene. J lost 2 bases, V lost 3 bases, and 2 bases had no gene match. For the CDR3, the DNA is TGCAGCGTTGACCGGGGGGGTAACACCGGGGAGCTGTTTTTT. Translation: CSVDRGGNTGELFF.

A few counts support this clonotype. The V gene is TRBV5-1, the J gene TRBJ2-2; tentatively, D is TRBD1 (6 bases). V lost 1 base and J 5 bases, leaving 18 bases between the germline ends. Per germline, CDR1 SGHRS and CDR2 YFSETQ. The CDR3 contains 17 residues. CDR3 residues: CASSLWVQGRKTGELFF. The CDR3 DNA reads as TGCGCCAGCAGCTTGTGGGTACAGGGCCGGAAGACCGGGGAGCTGTTTTTT.

This clonotype was observed a handful of times. The CDR3, as DNA: TGTGCCAGAAAGTCCGGGACAGGCGACACGTCAAACAAGGAGACCCAGTACTTC. Translated: CARKSGTGDTSNKETQYF. The chain uses TRBV5-3 and TRBJ2-5, with 8 bases that match TRBD1. TRBV5-3 is noted as an ORF with a role that remains uncertain. J lost 5 bases, V lost 6 bases, and 21 bases had no gene match. The CDR3 has 18 amino acids.

This clonotype was observed a handful of times. The V gene is TRBV19, the J gene TRBJ2-3; TRBD2 agrees at 7 bases. The CDR3 length is 14 residues. Germline V CDR1 and CDR2: LNHDA, SQIVND (reference sequence). V dropped 3 bases and J dropped 4; count of bases not matched to a gene: 4. The DNA for the CDR3 is TGTGCCAGTAGTATGGGGCTAGCGGCAGATACGCAGTATTTT. As protein: CASSMGLAADTQYF.

The CDR3: CASSLAVGANEQFF. The DNA of the CDR3 is TGTGCCAGCAGCTTAGCTGTAGGGGCAAACGAGCAGTTCTTC. The chain joins TRBV7-2 to TRBJ2-1; weak D call: TRBD1 (5 bases). The length of the CDR3 is 14 residues. The V gene lost 0 bases and the J gene lost 10 bases, with 13 bases spanning the gap. In germline, CDR1 is SGHTA, CDR2 FQGNSA.

This clonotype was observed a few times. This chain links TRBV7-9 with TRBJ1-2; TRBD1 is a possible D gene (5 bases). The CDR3 loop spans 13 amino acids. Trimming took off 1 base at V and 7 bases at J, with 10 bases between the two ends. Germline loops: CDR1 SEHNR, CDR2 FQNEAQ (reference sequence). The CDR3 here is CASSLEAGTGYTF. In DNA, the CDR3 is TGTGCCAGCAGCTTAGAGGCTGGGACTGGCTACACCTTC.

This clonotype was detected only a few times. The chain carries TRBV4-3 and TRBJ2-1; a weak D match, TRBD1 (6 bases). Looked up from germline, CDR1 is LGHNA and CDR2 is YSLEER. The CDR3 totals 15 residues. V was shortened by 3 bases and J by 6 bases, with 15 bases between the two germline ends. CDR3 nucleotides: TGCGCCAGCAGCCAGTCACAGGGAACCCTCAATGAGCAGTTCTTC. Translated, it gives CASSQSQGTLNEQFF.

The rearrangement links TRBV12-3 or TRBV12-4 to TRBJ2-5; D may be TRBD1 (5 bases). There are 11 residues in the CDR3. Trimming took 5 bases from V and 9 from J, leaving 10 bases between them. CDR3 loop: CASSGAGPQYF. In DNA, the CDR3 is TGTGCCAGCAGTGGGGCCGGCCCCCAGTACTTC.

The rearrangement links TRBV5-1 to TRBJ2-5; TRBD2 is a possible D gene (6 bases). Per the germline V gene, CDR1 is SGHRS and CDR2 is YFSETQ. There are 15 residues in the CDR3. V was trimmed by 4 bases and J by 2 bases, leaving 15 bases between them. CDR3 nucleotides: TGCGCCAGCAGCCCCCAAGCGGGTGTTCAAGAGACCCAGTACTTC. Its translation is CASSPQAGVQETQYF.

This clonotype was detected a few times. V is TRBV5-1 and J is TRBJ2-1, with TRBD2 matching over 10 bases. This CDR3 contains 15 residues. J lost 3 bases, V lost 2 bases, and 2 bases had no gene match. Per germline, CDR1 SGHRS and CDR2 YFSETQ. CDR3 sequence reads: CASSFSGGFYNEQFF. The CDR3 DNA is TGCGCCAGCAGCTTTAGCGGGGGGTTCTACAATGAGCAGTTCTTC. The full variable domain, completed using reference TRBV5-1 and TRBJ2-1, is KAGVTQTPRYLIKTRGQQVTLSCSPISGHRSVSWYQQTPGQGLQFLFEYFSETQRNKGNFPGRFSGRQFSNSRSEMNVSTLELGDSALYLCASSFSGGFYNEQFFGPGTRLTVL.

This clonotype was seen more than once but under ten times. V usage is TRBV5-1 and J usage is TRBJ2-3, with D perhaps matching TRBD1 (6 bases). CDR1 and CDR2 from the germline V gene are SGHRS and YFSETQ. V was pared by 7 bases and J by 2 bases, with 14 bases between. This CDR3 region has 14 residues. CDR3 nucleotide sequence: TGCGCCAGCGGACAGCCGGATGACACAGATACGCAGTATTTT. Residues: CASGQPDDTDTQYF.